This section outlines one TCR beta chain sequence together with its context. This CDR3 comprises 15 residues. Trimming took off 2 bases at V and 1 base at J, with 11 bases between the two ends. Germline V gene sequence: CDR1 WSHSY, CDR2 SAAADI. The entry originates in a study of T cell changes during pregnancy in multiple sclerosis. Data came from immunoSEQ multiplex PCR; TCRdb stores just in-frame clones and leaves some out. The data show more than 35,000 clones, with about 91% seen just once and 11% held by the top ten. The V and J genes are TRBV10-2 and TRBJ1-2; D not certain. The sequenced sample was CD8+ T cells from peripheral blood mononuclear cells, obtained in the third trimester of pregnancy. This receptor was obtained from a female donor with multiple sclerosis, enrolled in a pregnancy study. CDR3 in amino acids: CASSEQSTINYGYTF. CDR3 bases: TGCGCCAGCAGTGAGCAGAGCACTATTAACTATGGCTACACCTTC.